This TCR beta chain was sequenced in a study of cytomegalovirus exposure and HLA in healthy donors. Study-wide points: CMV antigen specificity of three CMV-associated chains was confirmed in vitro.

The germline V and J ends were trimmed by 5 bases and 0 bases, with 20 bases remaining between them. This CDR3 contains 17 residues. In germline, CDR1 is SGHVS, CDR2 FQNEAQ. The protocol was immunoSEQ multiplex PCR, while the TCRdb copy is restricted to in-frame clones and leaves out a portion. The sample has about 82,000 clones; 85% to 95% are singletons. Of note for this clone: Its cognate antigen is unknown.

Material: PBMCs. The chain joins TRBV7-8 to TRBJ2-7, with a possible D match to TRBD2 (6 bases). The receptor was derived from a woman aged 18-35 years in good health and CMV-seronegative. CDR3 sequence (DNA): TGTGCCAGCAGCCCGGGTGTGGGGGGAGGACACTCCTACGAGCAGTACTTC. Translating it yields CASSPGVGGGHSYEQYF.